The 27 T cell receptor beta chains reported below all come from one sample, sequenced in a study of neoadjuvant anti-PD-1 for oral cavity cancer. Produced via immunoSEQ multiplex PCR; TCRdb's table is partial and in-frame only. The data contain fewer than 20,000 clones, around three fifths of them seen just once; the ten biggest clones take up roughly 3.1%. The sequenced sample was PBMCs, obtained before nivolumab (anti-PD-1) treatment. The receptors originated from a person between 40 and 85 years old with oral cavity squamous cell carcinoma.

V and J are TRBV29-1 and TRBJ2-1, with D maybe TRBD1 (6 bases). The CDR3 contains 13 residues. The V end was cut by 7 bases, the J end by 6 bases, with 16 bases between. The germline V gene has CDR1 SQVTM and CDR2 ANQGSEA. In DNA, the CDR3 is TGCAGCGCCTCTAGCATGGGGGCCAATGAGCAGTTCTTC. It codes for CSASSMGANEQFF.

This clone was seen more than once but under ten times. The CDR3 reads CASSYRGTDRNTEAFF. DNA of the CDR3: TGTGCCAGCAGCTACAGGGGTACAGATAGAAACACTGAAGCTTTCTTT. The J gene is TRBJ1-1, the V gene TRBV5-4, with TRBD1 matching 7 bases. V trimming: 3 bases; J trimming: 2 bases; junction bases outside the gene matches: 10. This CDR3 is 16 amino acids long. Germline V lookup: CDR1 SGHNT, CDR2 YYREEE (reference sequence). Full variable domain (outside the CDR3, taken from reference TRBV5-4 and TRBJ1-1): ETGVTQSPTHLIKTRGQQVTLRCSSQSGHNTVSWYQQALGQGPQFIFQYYREEENGRGNFPPRFSGLQFPNYSSELNVNALELDDSALYLCASSYRGTDRNTEAFFGQGTRLTVV.

A few counts support this clone. The chain is built from TRBV14 and TRBJ2-7; TRBD2 matches at 7 bases. The CDR3 covers 16 residues. Germline V lookup: CDR1 SGHDN, CDR2 FVKESK. Losses at the gene ends were 3 bases for V and 7 bases for J; bases not matched to a gene: 15. The CDR3 coding sequence is TGTGCCAGCAGCCAGGGTACCGGGACTACCCTTTGGGAGCAGTACTTC. This codes for CASSQGTGTTLWEQYF.

The chain recombines TRBV6-6 with TRBJ2-3; D is uncertain. V lost 0 bases and J lost 1, with 8 bases in between. CDR1 and CDR2 from the germline V gene are MNHNY and SVGAGI (reference sequence). The CDR3 has 15 amino acids. The CDR3 reads CASSYSRQGTDTQYF. The CDR3, as DNA: TGTGCCAGCAGTTACTCCCGACAAGGCACAGATACGCAGTATTTT.

The rearrangement links TRBV19 to TRBJ1-2, with 7 bases matching TRBD1. The CDR3 sequence is 15 residues long. Germline CDR1 LNHDA, CDR2 SQIVND (reference sequence). The junction had 9 bases not matched to a gene; V was cut back by 7 bases and J by 1 base. The CDR3 DNA is TGTGCCAGTAACCCGGACAGGTCATATAACTATGGCTACACCTTC. Protein: CASNPDRSYNYGYTF.

This rearrangement joins TRBV2 to TRBJ2-3; TRBD2 agrees at 8 bases. V shed 5 bases, J shed 4 bases, and the junction held 8 bases outside the gene matches. The CDR3 runs 15 residues. Germline CDR1 and CDR2: SNHLY and FYNNEI. In nucleotides, the CDR3 is TGTGCCAGCAGTCCACGGGGGGGGCGGGCAGATACGCAGTATTTT. Translation: CASSPRGGRADTQYF.

This clone was detected once. The gene calls are TRBV2 and TRBJ2-3; 8 bases agree with TRBD2. The CDR3 extends over 16 amino acids. After removal of 7 bases from V and 3 bases from J, the junction contained 12 bases not matched to a gene. CDR1 SNHLY and CDR2 FYNNEI come from the germline V gene. The CDR3: CASKMGRAGGTDTQYF. CDR3 in DNA: TGTGCCAGCAAGATGGGACGGGCGGGAGGTACAGATACGCAGTATTTT.

The chain carries TRBV30 and TRBJ2-2, with 8 bases matching TRBD1. Trimming removed 0 bases from V and 1 base from J; junction bases left unmatched: 1. Germline-derived CDR1 and CDR2 are GTSNPN and SVGIG (reference sequence). The CDR3 totals 15 residues. The CDR3 region has the DNA TGTGCCTGGAGTGTAGGACAGGGGAACACCGGGGAGCTGTTTTTT. This codes for CAWSVGQGNTGELFF.

The V and J genes are TRBV7-6 and TRBJ2-1, with 7 bases lining up with TRBD2. CDR1 and CDR2 from the germline V gene are SGHVS and FNYEAQ. The CDR3 is 17 amino acids. V was clipped by 2 bases and J by 10 bases; unmatched bases: 17. CDR3 nucleotide sequence: TGTGCCAGCAGCTTAATAATAGCGGGTCGGACAAGTGCAGAGCAGTTCTTC. It specifies CASSLIIAGRTSAEQFF.

V usage is TRBV11-2 and J usage is TRBJ2-3; TRBD2 agrees at 10 bases. The length of the CDR3 is 15 residues. Germline V gene lookup returns CDR1 SGHAT and CDR2 FQNNGV. V trimming: 5 bases; J trimming: 3 bases; junction bases outside the gene matches: 5. The CDR3 coding sequence is TGTGCCAGCAGCCCCCGAGCGGGAGGGACAGATACGCAGTATTTT. Translation gives CASSPRAGGTDTQYF. Drawing the rest from reference TRBV11-2 and TRBJ2-3, the complete variable domain is EAGVAQSPRYKIIEKRQSVAFWCNPISGHATLYWYQQILGQGPKLLIQFQNNGVVDDSQLPKDRFSAERLKGVDSTLKIQPAKLEDSAVYLCASSPRAGGTDTQYFGPGTRLTVL.

The chain employs TRBV6-1 and TRBJ1-5; D might be TRBD1 (5 bases). The CDR3 is made up of 12 amino acids. The ends were cut back, 3 bases at V and 6 bases at J, with 6 bases in the middle. Germline lookup yields CDR1 MNHNS and CDR2 SASEGT. The CDR3 loop is CASSEGTQPQHF. CDR3 in DNA: TGTGCCAGCAGTGAGGGGACTCAGCCCCAGCATTTT.

The genes are TRBV25-1 and TRBJ1-5; D remains ambiguous. Per germline, CDR1 MGHDK and CDR2 SYGVNS. The CDR3 loop spans 10 amino acids. V shed 8 bases and J shed 13 bases, with 12 bases lying between them. The CDR3 DNA reads TGTGCCAGCCCAACGGTTTCACAGCATTTT. This translates into CASPTVSQHF.

The rearrangement joins TRBV5-1 to TRBJ1-4; D gene uncertain. The length of the CDR3 is 14 residues. V gave up 1 base and J gave up 6 bases, with 10 bases separating them. Germline-derived CDR1 and CDR2 are SGHRS and YFSETQ. The CDR3 nucleotides read TGCGCCAGCAGCTTGAGGTGGGAGGATGAAAAACTGTTTTTT. This gives the protein CASSLRWEDEKLFF.

The sample holds a few counts of this clone. This CDR3 is CASSSSSGGRYNEQFF. The CDR3 DNA reads TGTGCCAGCAGCTCTTCTTCGGGAGGACGCTACAATGAGCAGTTCTTC. The chain uses TRBV11-3 and TRBJ2-1; 7 bases are a match to TRBD2. This CDR3 contains 16 residues. J was trimmed by 3 bases and V by 4 bases; bases with no gene match: 9. The V gene's germline CDR1 is SGHNT and CDR2 YENEEA.

Written as DNA, the CDR3 is TGTGCCTGGAGTTATAGCAATCAGCCCCAGCATTTT. Its translation: CAWSYSNQPQHF. The V gene is TRBV30, the J gene TRBJ1-5; D is unresolved. The CDR3 sequence is 12 residues long. Germline CDR1 GTSNPN, CDR2 SVGIG (reference sequence). The V gene lost 2 bases and the J gene lost 0 bases, with 2 bases spanning the gap.

The chain carries TRBV7-9 and TRBJ2-7; D is perhaps TRBD1 (5 bases). The CDR3 spans 13 residues. V was shortened by 5 bases and J by 4 bases, with 12 bases between the two germline ends. Germline V lookup: CDR1 SEHNR, CDR2 FQNEAQ (reference sequence). The CDR3 loop reads CASSPSRGYEQYF. CDR3 sequence (DNA): TGTGCCAGCAGCCCATCTAGGGGTTACGAGCAGTACTTC.

The chain links TRBV10-3 to TRBJ1-5; D might be TRBD1 (5 bases). The CDR3 runs 16 residues. Trimming removed 0 bases from V and 0 bases from J, with 9 bases in between. Germline lookup yields CDR1 ENHRY and CDR2 SYGVKD. The CDR3 protein is CAISESIGTSNQPQHF. The CDR3 DNA is TGTGCCATCAGTGAGTCGATCGGGACTAGCAATCAGCCCCAGCATTTT.

V gene TRBV19 combines with J gene TRBJ2-7; TRBD1 agrees at 9 bases. The CDR3 runs to 15 residues. The germline V gene encodes CDR1 LNHDA and CDR2 SQIVND (reference sequence). J lost 2 bases, V lost 5 bases, and 7 bases had no gene match. This CDR3 reads CASSPPGTGTYEQYF. The CDR3 DNA reads as TGTGCCAGTAGTCCACCCGGGACAGGGACCTACGAGCAGTACTTC.

J is TRBJ1-5 and V is TRBV5-6; 7 nucleotides agree with TRBD1. This CDR3 is built from 14 residues. CDR1 and CDR2 from the germline V gene are SGHDT and YYEEEE. V trimming: 4 bases; J trimming: 2 bases; junction bases outside the gene matches: 3. In nucleotides, the CDR3 is TGTGCCAGCAGCAGAGGGACAGGCAATCAGCCCCAGCATTTT. It encodes CASSRGTGNQPQHF.

The chain employs TRBV6-5 and TRBJ2-3; D gene uncertain. V lost 5 bases, J lost 4 bases, and 10 bases lay in between. The germline V gene encodes CDR1 MNHEY and CDR2 SVGAGI. The CDR3 has 13 residues. This chain's CDR3 is CASSRSSSDTQYF. CDR3 nucleotide sequence: TGTGCCAGCAGTCGCTCGTCTTCAGATACGCAGTATTTT.

This clone came up a few times. V gene TRBV7-9 combines with J gene TRBJ1-3; D gene ambiguous. The CDR3 loop spans 14 amino acids. Per germline, CDR1 SEHNR and CDR2 FQNEAQ (reference sequence). V was cut by 1 base and J by 1 base, with 5 bases left in between. CDR3 amino acids: CASSLGGSGNTIYF. In DNA form, the CDR3 reads TGTGCCAGCAGCTTAGGAGGATCTGGAAACACCATATATTTT.

V usage is TRBV14 and J usage is TRBJ1-5, with 9 positions matching TRBD1. V dropped 4 bases and J dropped 1; count of bases not matched to a gene: 2. The germline CDR1 and CDR2 sequences are SGHDN and FVKESK. CDR3 size: 15 residues. This CDR3 is CASSLGQGSNQPQHF. The CDR3 region has the DNA TGTGCCAGCAGCCTGGGACAGGGAAGCAATCAGCCCCAGCATTTT.

The chain combines TRBV5-1 with TRBJ1-4; tentative D call: TRBD1 (6 bases). Germline V gene data show CDR1 as SGHRS and CDR2 as YFSETQ. Trimming left V 0 bases short and J 1 base short, with 13 bases between. The CDR3 is made up of 17 amino acids. The CDR3 region has the DNA TGCGCCAGCAGCTTGGACAGGGTAGGGAGAACTAATGAAAAACTGTTTTTT. It codes for CASSLDRVGRTNEKLFF.

In this sample, this clone turned up once. The chain has TRBV6-1 and TRBJ2-1, with D possibly TRBD2 on 6 matching bases. Between the trimmed V and J ends, which lost 7 bases and 6 bases, there was a span of 16 bases. Germline CDR1 is MNHNS and CDR2 is SASEGT. CDR3 length equals 14 residues. CDR3: CASIPGPGVNEQFF. The CDR3 coding sequence is TGTGCCAGCATACCGGGACCGGGGGTCAATGAGCAGTTCTTC.

The chain has TRBV6-1 and TRBJ1-1; D unresolved. The CDR3 loop spans 15 amino acids. Trimming cost V 4 bases and J 5 bases, with 17 bases left between them. Germline assignment: CDR1 MNHNS and CDR2 SASEGT. DNA for the CDR3: TGTGCCAGCAGTGGAGAGACGGGGATTAGAACTGAAGCTTTCTTT. Translated: CASSGETGIRTEAFF.

The chain recombines TRBV2 with TRBJ2-1; D not certain. V was shortened by 7 bases and J by 4 bases, with 14 bases between the two germline ends. The germline V gene has CDR1 SNHLY and CDR2 FYNNEI. CDR3 size: 14 residues. This chain's CDR3 is CASTDWGFYNEQFF. The CDR3 nucleotides read TGTGCCAGCACCGACTGGGGTTTTTACAATGAGCAGTTCTTC.

The chain carries TRBV7-8 and TRBJ1-1, with D tentatively TRBD1 (5 bases). CDR3 size: 14 residues. Looked up from germline, CDR1 is SGHVS and CDR2 is FQNEAQ. The V end was cut by 0 bases, the J end by 1 base, with 6 bases between. Written as DNA, the CDR3 is TGTGCCAGCAGCTTAGCTGGACAGAACACTGAAGCTTTCTTT. Its protein is CASSLAGQNTEAFF.